These 13 T cell receptor beta chains were sequenced from one sample in a study of beta chain features in type 1 diabetes. Expressed TCRB transcripts were sequenced because the isolated RNA had all been reverse transcribed beforehand. Here immunoSEQ multiplex PCR was the method, and the copy in TCRdb shows in-frame clones only, minus some. This sample has 200,000 to 250,000 clones, with 9.6% found just once. The sample consisted of naive CD4+ T cells from blood. The receptors come from a woman between 18 and 29 years old in good health.

Here the CDR3 DNA reads TGTGCCAGCAGCACCAGACGGCGGGGGATCACAGATACGCAGTATTTT. This codes for CASSTRRRGITDTQYF. This chain uses TRBV7-8 with TRBJ2-3; 7 nucleotides agree with TRBD2. Germline lookup yields CDR1 SGHVS and CDR2 FQNEAQ. This CDR3 contains 16 residues. The ends lost 5 bases at V and 2 bases at J; junction bases unmatched: 10. The whole variable domain, remainder taken from reference TRBV7-8 and TRBJ2-3, is GAGVSQSPRYKVAKRGQDVALRCDPISGHVSLFWYQQALGQGPEFLTYFQNEAQLDKSGLPSDRFFAERPEGSVSTLKIQRTQQEDSAVYLCASSTRRRGITDTQYFGPGTRLTVL.

CDR3 DNA: TGCGCCAGCAGTGACAGGGGAAACATTCAGTACTTC. It codes for CASSDRGNIQYF. The chain uses TRBV5-1 and TRBJ2-4; 8 bases align to TRBD1. The CDR3 loop spans 12 amino acids. Germline CDR1 SGHRS, CDR2 YFSETQ. The J segment lost 6 bases and the V segment lost 5 bases, leaving 1 base of the junction unmatched.

This clone was found a few times. V and J are TRBV15 and TRBJ1-2; D unclear. Germline V CDR1 and CDR2: LNHNV, YYDKDF (reference sequence). V gave up 0 bases and J gave up 8 bases, with 10 bases separating them. The CDR3 covers 13 residues. The CDR3 loop reads CATSRDGAGGYTF. The CDR3 nucleotides read TGTGCCACCAGCAGAGACGGTGCGGGAGGCTACACCTTC.

This clone turned up a few times. The CDR3: CASSELLGQPQHF. The CDR3 nucleotides read TGTGCCAGCAGTGAATTACTTGGTCAGCCCCAGCATTTT. This chain connects TRBV6-1 to TRBJ1-5; D gene unclear. The germline V and J ends were trimmed by 2 bases and 6 bases, with 8 bases remaining between them. Germline values: CDR1 MNHNS, CDR2 SASEGT. The CDR3 extends over 13 amino acids.

This clone turned up a few times. This chain uses TRBV5-1 with TRBJ1-4; the match to TRBD1 covers 7 bases. The V gene's germline CDR1 is SGHRS and CDR2 YFSETQ. V shed 1 base and J 4 bases; nucleotides not matched to a gene: 7. The CDR3 is 16 amino acids. CDR3 region: CASSLTPTGINEKLFF. The DNA for the CDR3 is TGCGCCAGCAGCTTGACCCCGACAGGGATTAATGAAAAACTGTTTTTT.

This clone was counted between two and nine times. The gene calls are TRBV6-6 and TRBJ2-5; D not certain. Germline assignment: CDR1 MNHNY and CDR2 SVGAGI (reference sequence). This CDR3 comprises 10 residues. The V gene lost 6 bases and the J gene lost 7 bases, with 6 bases spanning the gap. CDR3 DNA: TGTGCCAGCAGGGCAAGGACCCAGTACTTC. It yields the protein CASRARTQYF.

This clone was detected a few times. The rearrangement links TRBV28 to TRBJ2-5; D not resolved. From germline, CDR1 is MDHEN and CDR2 SYDVKM. The V and J ends lost 3 bases and 4 bases respectively, with 6 bases between them. The CDR3 contains 12 residues. DNA of the CDR3: TGTGCCAGCAGTTTGCTCGGAGAGACCCAGTACTTC. Protein product: CASSLLGETQYF.

The chain combines TRBV20-1 with TRBJ2-7; D is undetermined. The CDR3 runs to 11 residues. Germline V gives CDR1 DFQATT, CDR2 SNEGSKA (reference sequence). The ends were cut back, 3 bases at V and 7 bases at J, with 10 bases in the middle. The CDR3 DNA sequence: TGCAGTGCTAGCCGGGTTAGGGAGCAGTACTTC. This codes for CSASRVREQYF.

V usage is TRBV5-1 and J usage is TRBJ2-3; unclear D gene. Trimming pared 0 bases from V and 3 bases from J, leaving 8 bases between. This CDR3 region has 14 residues. From germline, CDR1 is SGHRS and CDR2 YFSETQ. The CDR3 here is CASSLDASTDTQYF. The CDR3 DNA reads TGCGCCAGCAGCTTGGATGCCAGTACAGATACGCAGTATTTT.

The table lists this clone with a few counts. CDR3 DNA: TGTGCCAGCAGCCCGACAGGGAACACTGAAGCTTTCTTT. Protein sequence: CASSPTGNTEAFF. The rearrangement uses TRBV7-9 and TRBJ1-1, with a possible D match to TRBD1 (6 bases). Germline values: CDR1 SEHNR, CDR2 FQNEAQ (reference sequence). There are 13 residues in the CDR3. V was shortened by 5 bases and J by 1 base, with 8 bases between the two germline ends.

CDR3 amino acids: CAWSVLGLAGRTYEQYF. CDR3 in DNA: TGTGCCTGGAGTGTCCTGGGACTAGCGGGGAGGACCTACGAGCAGTACTTC. The genes are TRBV30 and TRBJ2-7, with 13 bases aligning to TRBD2. Germline V CDR1 and CDR2: GTSNPN, SVGIG (reference sequence). V shed 0 bases and J 2 bases; nucleotides not matched to a gene: 7. The CDR3 consists of 17 residues.

This clone was seen only a few times. This chain connects TRBV15 to TRBJ2-3; no reliable D call. The germline V gene encodes CDR1 LNHNV and CDR2 YYDKDF (reference sequence). The ends were cut back, 1 base at V and 0 bases at J, with 14 bases in the middle. This CDR3 region has 17 residues. In DNA form, the CDR3 reads TGTGCCACCAGCAGAGGTTCCAGACAAACTAGCACAGATACGCAGTATTTT. Translation gives CATSRGSRQTSTDTQYF.

This clone was recorded a few times. V gene TRBV19 combines with J gene TRBJ1-2, with no clear D. Trimming pared 3 bases from V and 7 bases from J, leaving 12 bases between. The CDR3 runs to 13 residues. Per germline, CDR1 LNHDA and CDR2 SQIVND (reference sequence). The CDR3 sequence is CASSILTTRGYTF. The CDR3 coding sequence is TGTGCCAGTAGTATCTTAACGACACGTGGCTACACCTTC. Filled out from reference TRBV19 and TRBJ1-2, the complete variable domain reads DGGITQSPKYLFRKEGQNVTLSCEQNLNHDAMYWYRQDPGQGLRLIYYSQIVNDFQKGDIAEGYSVSREKKESFPLTVTSAQKNPTAFYLCASSILTTRGYTFGSGTRLTVV.